This T cell receptor (beta chain) originates from a study of T cells in Graves' hyperthyroidism and ophthalmopathy (dated by TCRdb to between 2018 and 2021). About the investigation overall: Peripheral blood samples were taken at the time of initial diagnosis, prior to any treatment. Thyroid tissue and blood T-cell repertoires from about 6 Graves' hyperthyroidism patients were also compared in the study. The 85 to 100 discovery patients were randomly split 7:3 into training and test sets. To identify TCR V-J signatures that set the groups apart, the researchers used a discovery cohort of approximately 98 patients, made up of 40 to 45 with Graves' ophthalmopathy and 55 to 65 with stable Graves' hyperthyroidism. Whether ophthalmopathy could be predicted prospectively was tested in an independent validation cohort made up of under 20 hyperthyroidism patients plus 17 patients who later progressed to ophthalmopathy. The paper reports TCR Vbeta CDR3 sequencing of 135 peripheral blood samples: around 41 ophthalmopathy, over 70 hyperthyroidism and approximately 17 progressor patients. Once sampling was done, hyperthyroidism patients were given methimazole at a starting dose of 30 mg daily, whereas ophthalmopathy patients were given high-dose intravenous methylprednisolone. What the research found in general, with its limitations: Ophthalmopathy was separated from stable hyperthyroidism by a 13 V-J signature model, with approximately 86% sensitivity and 81% to 82% specificity obtained in cross-validation and 80%/75% obtained in testing. Sample size was not statistically predetermined, and blinding of investigators to group allocation was not performed. Most expanded thyroid clonotypes (frequency above 0.001) were also detected in blood, a finding suggesting that blood repertoires may reflect thyroid immune responses. In validation, progression to ophthalmopathy was predicted by the model with 70.59% sensitivity and 72.22% specificity, a median of roughly 6.4 months before onset.

Cut back by 8 bases and 1 base, the V and J ends lie 18 bases apart. Measured from the cysteine to the phenylalanine, the CDR3 is 17 residues long. Only CDR3 DNA is held: 51 bases, read in frame from base 1. CDR1 and CDR2, looked up from the germline V gene (reference sequence), are MNHEY and SMNVEV. TCR beta CDR3 regions were amplified from RNA transcripts. The TCR CDR3 was subjected to a first round of RT-PCR using the HTBI primer set and the Qiagen OneStep RT-PCR kit. Libraries were constructed in a second round of multiplex PCR, after which size selection and purification were carried out. Libraries were sequenced paired-end with 100 bp reads on an Illumina HiSeq2000. Processing in the source paper ran as follows. Raw data were processed with SOAPnuke, discarding reads with adapters, uncalled bases, mean Phred below 15, or no exact constant-primer or identifier match. High-quality paired reads were merged using COPE v1.2.5, and each unique nucleotide sequence was defined as a clonotype. MiTCR v1.1 was used to align the clonotypes against IMGT TRBV, TRBD and TRBJ reference segments. The analysis included only V-J combinations with a frequency above 0.0001, which together covered more than 99% of the repertoires. The TCS score was defined as F50 (clonal expansion) divided by E x V (chaos), with BLOSUM62-based TCRdist calculated between CDR3 peptides within each V-J. Welch's t-statistics and random forest reduced around 510 V-J features to some 14, which were used in a naive Bayes classifier (R e1071). TCRdb's own reprocessing of the public reads used fastp at Q25 and MiXCR and kept productive beta chains. Entries that share a CDR3 protein sequence are merged under the most common genes and DNA. What appears here as the V and J calls and clone size reflects TCRdb's work, not the paper's. This sample lists about 480,000 distinct CDR3 sequences; around a fifth were detected once. Together, the top ten hold under 55% of the sample.

At least ten counts were recorded for this clonotype. Its antigen target is currently unknown. Within one base of it there is no much larger clone, and no base qualities were kept. Ophthalmopathy patients had moderately to severely active disease, Clinical Activity Score of at least 3, NOSPECS grade of at least 4, and duration under 3 months. Any patient with an uncontrolled infection, another autoimmune disease, pregnancy or lactation was excluded. Diagnoses were established on the basis of clinical symptoms, serum thyroxine and TRAb, thyroid ultrasound, and orbital computed tomography. PBMCs were separated from about 10 ml of fresh peripheral blood using Ficoll-Paque density gradient centrifugation. Trizol reagent was used to extract total RNA, and RNA quality was then checked on an Agilent 2100 Bioanalyzer.

The specimen was blood. The chain links TRBV27 with TRBJ2-6; a tentative D match to TRBD2 spans 6 bases. This TCR came from a woman in her 70s with Graves' ophthalmopathy. The DNA sequence follows: TGTGCCAGCTGTTCGCTGGTGGGGGGATCTGGGGCCAACGTCCTGACTTTC. It specifies CASCSLVGGSGANVLTF.